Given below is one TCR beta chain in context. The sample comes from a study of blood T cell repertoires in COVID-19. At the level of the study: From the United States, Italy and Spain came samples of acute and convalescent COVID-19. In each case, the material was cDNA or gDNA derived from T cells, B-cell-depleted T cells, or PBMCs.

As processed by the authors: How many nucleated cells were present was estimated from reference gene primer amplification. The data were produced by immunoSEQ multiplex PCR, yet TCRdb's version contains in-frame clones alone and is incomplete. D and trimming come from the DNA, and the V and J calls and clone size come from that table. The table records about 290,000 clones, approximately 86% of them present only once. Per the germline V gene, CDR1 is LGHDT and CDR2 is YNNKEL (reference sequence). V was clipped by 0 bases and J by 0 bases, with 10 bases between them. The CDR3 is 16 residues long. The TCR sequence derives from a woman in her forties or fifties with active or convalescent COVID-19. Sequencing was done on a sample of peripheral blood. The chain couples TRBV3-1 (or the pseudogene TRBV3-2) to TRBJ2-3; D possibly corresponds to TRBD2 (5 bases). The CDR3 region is CASSQEYSGSTDTQYF. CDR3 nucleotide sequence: TGTGCCAGCAGCCAAGAATACTCGGGAAGCACAGATACGCAGTATTTT.